A selection of T cell receptor beta chains follows, all from one sample in a study of T cell repertoires and HLA-DP antigens. These receptors are not linked to any known antigen. Some clones are missing from TCRdb's copy, which holds only in-frame ones; the method was immunoSEQ multiplex PCR. The sample includes about 73,000 clones, 80% of them seen just once. The sample was CD4+ T cells from PBMCs. The receptors come from a man aged 60-69 years in good health and CMV-seronegative. Each CDR3 is given with its conserved first and last residue. The D gene is left open where the match is weak. Clone size is given for some rows only: seen once, a few or many times, or a class if the clone is expanded.

few	TRBV7-9	-	TRBJ1-1	TGTGCCAGCATCGTAGGGGATGTGGGTACTGAAGCTTTCTTT	CASIVGDVGTEAFF
-	TRBV6-5	-	TRBJ2-7	TGTGCCAGCAGTTACTCAGAGAGGGGCTACGAGCAGTACTTC	CASSYSERGYEQYF
-	TRBV6-5	-	TRBJ1-1	TGTGCCACCTTTCCTGACAGACCTCACACTGAAGCTTTCTTT	CATFPDRPHTEAFF
-	TRBV6-6	-	TRBJ1-1	TGTGCCAGCAGTTACTCGTGGAACACTGAAGCTTTCTTT	CASSYSWNTEAFF
-	TRBV19	-	TRBJ1-2	TGTGCCAGTAGTATAACAGGGACGGAGGGCTACACCTTC	CASSITGTEGYTF
once	TRBV5-1	TRBD2	TRBJ2-7	TGCGCCAGCAGCGACACCGGACTAGCGGGGGGGGAGCAGTACTTC	CASSDTGLAGGEQYF
-	TRBV28	-	TRBJ2-7	TGTGCCAGCAGTCATACCGGGACCACCACAGAGGGTATTGCTTACGAGCAGTACTTC	CASSHTGTTTEGIAYEQYF
-	TRBV5-6	-	TRBJ1-2	TGTGCCAGCAGCTCCCCCAGGGTGGGCTATGGCTACACCTTC	CASSSPRVGYGYTF
-	TRBV7-2	TRBD1	TRBJ2-1	TGTGCCAGCAGACAGGGGTACAATGAGCAGTTCTTC	CASRQGYNEQFF
-	TRBV7-9	TRBD1	TRBJ1-5	TGTGCCAGCAGTTCGACAGGGGGCAGTCAGCCCCAGCATTTT	CASSSTGGSQPQHF
-	TRBV6-1	TRBD1	TRBJ2-5	TGTGCCAGCGGGGTGGGACAGGGGTCAGAGACCCAGTACTTC	CASGVGQGSETQYF
-	TRBV19	TRBD1	TRBJ1-2	TGTGCCAGTAAGGCAGGGGGCTATGGCTACACCTTC	CASKAGGYGYTF
-	TRBV6-1	-	TRBJ1-1	TGTGCCAGCAGTGATGTCCCGGGCCTCACTGAAGCTTTCTTT	CASSDVPGLTEAFF
-	TRBV19	-	TRBJ1-3	TGTGCCAGTACCCTGATGGCAGACTCTGGAAACACCATATATTTT	CASTLMADSGNTIYF
-	TRBV11-2	-	TRBJ1-1	TGTGCCAGCAGCTTAAGGGGACACGCAAACACTGAAGCTTTCTTT	CASSLRGHANTEAFF
-	TRBV6-6	-	TRBJ1-5	TGTGCCAGCAGTTCAGACAGGTTGCAGCCCCAGCATTTT	CASSSDRLQPQHF
-	TRBV7-9	TRBD2	TRBJ2-3	TGTGCCAGCAGCCGGTCCGGGGGGGCCGCGCAGTATTTT	CASSRSGGAAQYF
-	TRBV14	TRBD1	TRBJ2-5	TGTGCCAGCAGCCATCCGACAGGGGTGAGAGGAGAGACCCAGTACTTC	CASSHPTGVRGETQYF
-	TRBV10-1	TRBD1	TRBJ2-7	TGCGCCAGCAGCCGGACAGGGGACTACGAGCAGTACTTC	CASSRTGDYEQYF
-	TRBV30	-	TRBJ1-2	TGTGCCTGGGACACCCAAAACTATGGCTACACCTTC	CAWDTQNYGYTF
once	TRBV5-4	TRBD1	TRBJ2-7	TGTGCCAGCAGCTTGGACAGGGGTCCCTACGAGCAGTACTTC	CASSLDRGPYEQYF
-	TRBV5-1	-	TRBJ2-5	TGCGCCAGCAGTTCAGGGGCGGCGGAGACCCAGTACTTC	CASSSGAAETQYF
few	TRBV12-5	TRBD1	TRBJ2-5	TGTGCTAGTGGTCGAGGACAGGGAGGACAAGAGACCCAGTACTTC	CASGRGQGGQETQYF
-	TRBV19	TRBD1	TRBJ2-5	TGTGCCAGTAGTACGCCTACAGGGGCAGGGGAGACCCAGTACTTC	CASSTPTGAGETQYF
-	TRBV7-2	-	TRBJ2-3	TGTGCCAGCAGCTTAGGTCTAGCCCTCAGCGCAGATACGCAGTATTTT	CASSLGLALSADTQYF
once	TRBV5-1	-	TRBJ2-6	TGCGCCAGCAGCTTGGACGGAGGGGCCAACGTCCTGACTTTC	CASSLDGGANVLTF
-	TRBV10-3	TRBD2	TRBJ2-2	TGTGCCATCAGCCTAGCGGGAACGGACGGGGAGCTGTTTTTT	CAISLAGTDGELFF
-	TRBV7-2	-	TRBJ1-2	TGTGCCAGCAGCTTAATCTATGGCTACACCTTC	CASSLIYGYTF
-	TRBV28	TRBD1	TRBJ1-5	TGTGCCAGCAGAACAGGGGGGAGCAATCAGCCCCAGCATTTT	CASRTGGSNQPQHF
-	TRBV7-2	-	TRBJ1-6	TGTGCCAGCAGCTGGGTTAATTCACCCCTCCACTTT	CASSWVNSPLHF
-	TRBV5-1	-	TRBJ1-5	TGCGCCAGCAGCTTGGGAGTCAATCAGCCCCAGCATTTT	CASSLGVNQPQHF
-	TRBV7-2	-	TRBJ2-1	TGTGCCAGCAGCGGGCAGGGCCCAAGCTCCTACAATGAGCAGTTCTTC	CASSGQGPSSYNEQFF
-	TRBV7-2	-	TRBJ2-3	TGTGCCAGCAGCTTAATGTCCCGCGTCACAGATACGCAGTATTTT	CASSLMSRVTDTQYF
-	TRBV19	-	TRBJ2-7	TGTGCCAGTAGTATTGGAGGCAGCAGTTCCTACGAGCAGTACTTC	CASSIGGSSSYEQYF
-	TRBV19	TRBD2	TRBJ2-1	TGTGCCAGTAGCAGGTCGGGGGCCGGGAGGGACAATGAGCAGTTCTTC	CASSRSGAGRDNEQFF
-	TRBV5-1	-	TRBJ2-2	TGCGCCAGCAGCGTTCAGGGTACCGGGGAGCTGTTTTTT	CASSVQGTGELFF
-	TRBV6-5	-	TRBJ1-4	TGTGCCAGCAGCCCCTGGACCCAGTCCGAAAAACTGTTTTTT	CASSPWTQSEKLFF
-	TRBV6-1	-	TRBJ1-6	TGTGCCAGCAGTGAAATGGCCGGGGTAAATTCACCCCTCCACTTT	CASSEMAGVNSPLHF
-	TRBV7-6	TRBD1	TRBJ2-2	TGTGCCAGCAGCCGACAGGGGTCCGGGGAGCTGTTTTTT	CASSRQGSGELFF
-	TRBV11-2	-	TRBJ2-4	TGTGCCAGCAGCCGTTTCGAGCCCGGGGTTAACATTCAGTACTTC	CASSRFEPGVNIQYF
-	TRBV6-6	TRBD1	TRBJ1-3	TGTGCCAGCAGTCGACAGGGAATTGACAGAAACACCATATATTTT	CASSRQGIDRNTIYF
-	TRBV7-2	-	TRBJ1-1	TGTGCCAGCCACCGAGAACCTGACAGTGAAGCTTTCTTT	CASHREPDSEAFF
-	TRBV7-6	-	TRBJ2-5	TGTGCCAGCAACCTGGGGGAGGTTTTGGAGACCCAGTACTTC	CASNLGEVLETQYF
-	TRBV29-1	-	TRBJ2-3	TGCAGCGCCAAATCGGGGACCGCCTTCTCCGCGCAGTATTTT	CSAKSGTAFSAQYF
few	TRBV4-3	-	TRBJ1-1	TGCGCCAGCAGCCGCGAGGGGAACACTGAAGCTTTCTTT	CASSREGNTEAFF
-	TRBV2	-	TRBJ1-6	TGTGCCAGCAGTGATGGAAGGGAGAGGAATTCACCCCTCCACTTT	CASSDGRERNSPLHF
once	TRBV7-2	-	TRBJ2-3	TGTGCCAGCAGCTTGTCCCTCCAGAGCACAGATACGCAGTATTTT	CASSLSLQSTDTQYF
-	TRBV19	-	TRBJ1-2	TGTGCCAGTAGTGCCCATACAGTTGCTAACTATGGCTACACCTTC	CASSAHTVANYGYTF
once	TRBV18	-	TRBJ2-5	TGTGCCAGCTCACCACCTAACAGTTTGGGGACCCAGTACTTC	CASSPPNSLGTQYF
-	TRBV7-2	-	TRBJ2-2	TGTGCCAGCAGGACTCCTCCCACCGGGGAGCTGTTTTTT	CASRTPPTGELFF
-	TRBV7-6	-	TRBJ2-3	TGTGCCAGCAGCTTAGCGTTCCCGGGTTCCGTCACAGATACGCAGTATTTT	CASSLAFPGSVTDTQYF
-	TRBV11-2	-	TRBJ1-1	TGTGCCAGCCACCGTTCTCGGAACACTGAAGCTTTCTTT	CASHRSRNTEAFF